The clone carrying this T cell receptor (beta chain) has a handful of counts. Its specificity is unknown. Assay: immunoSEQ multiplex PCR; the TCRdb copy retains only in-frame clones and omits some. Found here are about 62,000 clones, roughly four fifths of them singletons; the top ten hold approximately 4.5%. The V gene lost 4 bases and the J gene lost 0 bases, with 11 bases spanning the gap. The V gene's germline CDR1 is SGDLS and CDR2 YYNGEE. The CDR3 has 14 amino acids. The data originate from a study of T cells in localized non-small cell lung cancer. Whole-study findings and limits: Adjacent lung exhibited a median of about 56 among the 100 most abundant tumor clones. Because sequencing included only one region (of the tumor), heterogeneity remains possible. A denser population of T cells in blood accompanied longer overall survival. Uninvolved adjacent lung showed higher T cell clonality than tumor.

The source of this sequence is a man aged 35 to 69 with stage II lung adenocarcinoma. The rearrangement joins TRBV9 to TRBJ2-7, with D perhaps assigned TRBD1 or TRBD2 (5 bases each). The sequencing used PBMCs, collected before any cancer treatment. CDR3 in DNA: TGTGCCAGCAGCCCCACTGGGGGCTCCTACGAGCAGTACTTC. Amino acid sequence: CASSPTGGSYEQYF.